A single TCR beta chain is shown here with its context. This entry belongs to a study of blood T cell repertoires in COVID-19. The repertoire was sequenced with immunoSEQ multiplex PCR; TCRdb's copy has only in-frame clones and lacks some. Among roughly 56,000 clones listed, just under 85% were seen once. The sample was peripheral blood. The TCR originated in a man in his 70s with acute or convalescent COVID-19.

DNA for the CDR3: TGTGCCAGCAGCCAAGAGTTTTCTAGCACAGATACGCAGTATTTT. This gives the protein CASSQEFSSTDTQYF. The gene calls are TRBV4-2 and TRBJ2-3, with D uncertain. Germline V gene data show CDR1 as LGHNA and CDR2 as YNFKEQ. The V end was cut by 0 bases, the J end by 0 bases, with 7 bases between. The CDR3 length is 15 residues.